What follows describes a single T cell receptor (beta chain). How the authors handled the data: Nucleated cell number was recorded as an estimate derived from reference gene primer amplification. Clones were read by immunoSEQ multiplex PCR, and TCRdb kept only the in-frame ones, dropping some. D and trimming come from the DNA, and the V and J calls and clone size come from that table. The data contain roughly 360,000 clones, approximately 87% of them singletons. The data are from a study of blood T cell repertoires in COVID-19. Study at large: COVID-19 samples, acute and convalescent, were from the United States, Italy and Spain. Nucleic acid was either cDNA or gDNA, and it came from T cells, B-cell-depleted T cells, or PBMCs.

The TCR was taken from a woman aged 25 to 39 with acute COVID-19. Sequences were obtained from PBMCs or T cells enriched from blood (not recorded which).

The CDR3 region is CASSREGTGTETQYF. In nucleotides, the CDR3 is TGTGCCAGCAGCCGGGAGGGGACAGGGACTGAGACCCAGTACTTC. The V gene is TRBV9, the J gene TRBJ2-5; a weak D match, TRBD1 (9 bases). V was shortened by 4 bases and J by 5 bases, with 18 bases between the two germline ends. Germline CDR1 and CDR2: SGDLS and YYNGEE. The CDR3 runs to 15 residues.